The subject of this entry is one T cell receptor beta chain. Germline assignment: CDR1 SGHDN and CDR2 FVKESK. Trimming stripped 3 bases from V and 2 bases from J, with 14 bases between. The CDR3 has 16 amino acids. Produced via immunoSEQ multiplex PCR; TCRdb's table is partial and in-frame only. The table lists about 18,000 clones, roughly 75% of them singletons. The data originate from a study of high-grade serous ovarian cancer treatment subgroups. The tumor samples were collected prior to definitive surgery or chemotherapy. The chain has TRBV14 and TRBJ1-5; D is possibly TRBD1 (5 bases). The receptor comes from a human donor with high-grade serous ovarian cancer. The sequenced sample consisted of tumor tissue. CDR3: CASSHWGVSGNQPQHF. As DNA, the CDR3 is TGTGCCAGCAGCCATTGGGGGGTAAGTGGCAATCAGCCCCAGCATTTT.